A single sample gave rise to the 20 T cell receptor beta chains below, sequenced in a study of blood T cell repertoires in COVID-19. The repertoire was sequenced with immunoSEQ multiplex PCR; TCRdb's copy has only in-frame clones and lacks some. Of 52,000 or so clones in the sample, about three quarters were seen once. The sample comprised peripheral blood. Every receptor here comes from a man over 45 with active or convalescent COVID-19.

The CDR3 loop reads CASSPGQGTHSPLHF. DNA for the CDR3: TGTGCCAGCAGTCCGGGACAGGGTACTCATTCACCCCTCCACTTT. The J gene is TRBJ1-6, the V gene TRBV27, with 9 nucleotides matching TRBD1. CDR3 length: 15 amino acids. Germline CDR1 reads MNHEY; CDR2 reads SMNVEV (reference sequence). V lost 5 bases and J lost 8; bases outside the gene matches: 7.

The J gene is TRBJ1-1, the V gene TRBV11-2, with D perhaps TRBD1 (5 bases). Per germline, CDR1 SGHAT and CDR2 FQNNGV. The CDR3 sequence is 16 residues long. Trimming cost V 4 bases and J 5 bases, with 20 bases left between them. The CDR3 loop is CASSSTLEGLGTEAFF. The DNA for the CDR3 is TGTGCCAGCAGCTCTACATTGGAGGGGTTGGGTACTGAAGCTTTCTTT.

This clone came up a few times. The chain carries TRBV27 and TRBJ1-2; TRBD1 might be the D (5 bases). There are 15 residues in the CDR3. The germline gives CDR1 MNHEY, CDR2 SMNVEV (reference sequence). V shed 2 bases and J shed 4 bases, with 14 bases lying between them. The CDR3 reads CASSLGHGGSYGYTF. The DNA for the CDR3 is TGTGCCAGCAGTTTAGGGCACGGGGGAAGCTATGGCTACACCTTC.

This clone was detected only a few times. The rearrangement uses TRBV3-1 (or the pseudogene TRBV3-2) and TRBJ2-5; 10 bases agree with TRBD2. The CDR3 loop spans 18 amino acids. Germline-derived CDR1 and CDR2 are LGHDT and YNNKEL (reference sequence). J gave up 3 bases and V 3 bases, and 13 bases lay outside the gene matches. CDR3 coding DNA: TGTGCCAGCAGCCAGATAGAGCGGGGGGGCGAGCGAAAAGAGACCCAGTACTTC. It codes for CASSQIERGGERKETQYF.

The chain employs TRBV12-5 and TRBJ1-4; D possibly corresponds to TRBD1 (5 bases). The ends were cut back, 4 bases at V and 4 bases at J, with 13 bases in the middle. The length of the CDR3 is 15 residues. Germline V CDR1 and CDR2: LGHNT, FRNRAP. The chain's CDR3 is CASGSDPRGNEKLFF. As DNA, the CDR3 is TGTGCTAGTGGTTCTGACCCAAGGGGTAATGAAAAACTGTTTTTT.

This clone was recorded a few times. V and J are TRBV5-1 and TRBJ2-7; a possible D gene is TRBD2 (6 bases). Trimming removed 0 bases at V and 5 bases at J, with 12 bases between. The CDR3 consists of 14 residues. Germline CDR1 and CDR2: SGHRS and YFSETQ. The chain's CDR3 is CASSLEGLSDEQYF. DNA of the CDR3: TGCGCCAGCAGCTTGGAAGGACTATCGGACGAGCAGTACTTC.

J is TRBJ1-3 and V is TRBV11-2, with no clear D. Trimming left V 0 bases short and J 2 bases short, with 14 bases between. The CDR3 extends over 17 amino acids. Germline CDR1 is SGHAT and CDR2 is FQNNGV. DNA for the CDR3: TGTGCCAGCAGCTTAGAGTCCGGAGGCTTCGCTGGAAACACCATATATTTT. This translates into CASSLESGGFAGNTIYF.

The chain uses TRBV27 and TRBJ2-5; maybe TRBD1 (6 bases). The CDR3 totals 14 residues. V shed 3 bases and J shed 5 bases, with 13 bases lying between them. Germline lookup yields CDR1 MNHEY and CDR2 SMNVEV (reference sequence). DNA for the CDR3: TGTGCCAGCAGTTTTACAGGGTTCACCGAGACCCAGTACTTC. This gives the protein CASSFTGFTETQYF.

The chain recombines TRBV5-4 with TRBJ2-5, with 7 bases identical to TRBD2. The CDR3 loop spans 15 amino acids. The ends lost 7 bases at V and 5 bases at J; junction bases unmatched: 14. Germline CDR1 and CDR2: SGHNT and YYREEE (reference sequence). The CDR3 loop reads CASGLKNTGGETQYF. The DNA for the CDR3 is TGTGCCAGCGGGCTTAAGAATACCGGGGGGGAGACCCAGTACTTC.

J is TRBJ2-2 and V is TRBV3-1 (or the pseudogene TRBV3-2); 8 nucleotides align to TRBD1. Trimming removed 5 bases from V and 3 bases from J; junction bases left unmatched: 8. Germline loops: CDR1 LGHDT, CDR2 YNNKEL (reference sequence). The CDR3 has 16 amino acids. The CDR3 loop reads CASSGQGPRYTGELFF. In nucleotides, the CDR3 is TGTGCCAGCAGCGGACAGGGCCCGCGATACACCGGGGAGCTGTTTTTT.

This chain uses TRBV5-5 with TRBJ2-1; 13 bases are shared with TRBD2. V dropped 4 bases and J dropped 4; count of bases not matched to a gene: 2. From germline, CDR1 is SGHKS and CDR2 YYEKEE (reference sequence). The CDR3 has 15 residues. CDR3 loop: CASSVTSGGYNEQFF. The CDR3 DNA follows: TGTGCCAGCAGCGTGACTAGCGGGGGGTACAATGAGCAGTTCTTC.

V is TRBV10-3 and J is TRBJ1-1; D perhaps matches TRBD1 (5 bases). There are 13 residues in the CDR3. The V gene lost 4 bases and the J gene lost 6 bases, with 12 bases spanning the gap. CDR1 and CDR2 (germline): ENHRY, SYGVKD. Written as DNA, the CDR3 is TGTGCCATCAGTGTTATCGGGACTTCTGAAGCTTTCTTT. Its translation is CAISVIGTSEAFF.

The V call is TRBV5-4, the J call TRBJ2-2; TRBD1 agrees at 7 bases. Unmatched junction bases numbered 8, after V lost 8 bases and J lost 4 bases. Germline loops: CDR1 SGHNT, CDR2 YYREEE (reference sequence). The CDR3 is 14 amino acids. CDR3 nucleotide sequence: TGTGCCAGTACTATAGACAGGGTCACCGGGGAGCTGTTTTTT. Its protein product is CASTIDRVTGELFF.

This clone showed up just once. This chain links TRBV3-1 (or the pseudogene TRBV3-2) with TRBJ2-1; 10 bases are a match to TRBD2. J gave up 4 bases and V 0 bases, and 3 bases lay outside the gene matches. There are 16 residues in the CDR3. The germline V gene encodes CDR1 LGHDT and CDR2 YNNKEL (reference sequence). CDR3 sequence reads: CASSQDLLAGYNEQFF. CDR3 nucleotide sequence: TGTGCCAGCAGCCAAGATTTACTAGCGGGGTACAATGAGCAGTTCTTC.

This rearrangement joins TRBV6-5 to TRBJ1-1; D uncertain. Trimming stripped 1 base from V and 3 bases from J, with 12 bases between. Germline values: CDR1 MNHEY, CDR2 SVGAGI. The CDR3 is made up of 15 amino acids. The CDR3 reads CASSYYGRADTEAFF. The CDR3 coding sequence is TGTGCCAGCAGTTACTACGGGAGAGCGGACACTGAAGCTTTCTTT.

In nucleotides, the CDR3 is TGTGCCTCGACAGGGATCTATGGCTACACCTTC. Its translation is CASTGIYGYTF. The chain has TRBV30 and TRBJ1-2, with TRBD1 matching 7 bases. Germline assignment: CDR1 GTSNPN and CDR2 SVGIG (reference sequence). After removal of 7 bases from V and 4 bases from J, the junction contained 3 bases not matched to a gene. This CDR3 has 11 residues.

The chain employs TRBV6-4 and TRBJ2-3; 11 positions agree with TRBD2. Looked up from germline, CDR1 is MRHNA and CDR2 is SNTAGT. CDR3 length equals 14 residues. Unmatched junction bases numbered 1, after V lost 3 bases and J lost 5 bases. CDR3 DNA: TGTGCCAGCAGTGAAGGACTAGCGGGAGATACGCAGTATTTT. It translates to CASSEGLAGDTQYF.

The V call is TRBV2, the J call TRBJ1-1; D not resolved. The CDR3 contains 13 residues. The V end lost 3 bases, the J end lost 3 bases, and 8 bases lay between the germline ends. The germline CDR1 and CDR2 sequences are SNHLY and FYNNEI. CDR3 amino acids: CASSDRLHTEAFF. CDR3 nucleotide sequence: TGTGCCAGCAGTGATCGGTTACACACTGAAGCTTTCTTT.

This clone turned up a few times. The chain recombines TRBV28 with TRBJ2-3; TRBD2 matches at 13 bases. With 6 bases clipped from V and 1 base from J, the junction kept 4 bases outside the gene matches. This CDR3 has 16 amino acids. CDR1 MDHEN and CDR2 SYDVKM come from the germline V gene. CDR3 loop: CASSPGTSGGTDTQYF. The CDR3 DNA sequence: TGTGCCAGCAGCCCGGGGACTAGCGGGGGCACAGATACGCAGTATTTT.

The chain uses TRBV12-3 or TRBV12-4 and TRBJ1-1; D call uncertain. This CDR3 region has 13 residues. V shed 3 bases and J shed 6 bases, with 11 bases lying between them. The CDR3 nucleotides are TGTGCCAGCAGTTTCGGGGTTAGGGCTGAAGCTTTCTTT. It translates to CASSFGVRAEAFF.